Reported below is one TCR beta chain. Its antigen remains unidentified. This table comes from immunoSEQ multiplex PCR, and its TCRdb copy is limited to in-frame clones, with some not included. Of 100,000 to 150,000 clones in the sample, roughly 90% were seen once. The data are from a study of cytomegalovirus exposure and HLA in healthy donors. Germline-derived CDR1 and CDR2 are SGHDT and YYEEEE. The CDR3 covers 14 residues. The V gene lost 0 bases and the J gene lost 2 bases, with 6 bases spanning the gap. Overall study results and limits: There were 150 to 200 TCR beta chains listed as cytomegalovirus-associated.

Material: PBMCs. This sequence joins TRBV5-6 and TRBJ1-3, with TRBD1 as a possible D gene (5 bases). The origin of this receptor is a man aged 30 to 39 in good health and CMV-seronegative. The CDR3 protein is CASSLVGPGNTIYF. CDR3 bases: TGTGCCAGCAGCTTGGTGGGGCCTGGAAACACCATATATTTT.